The entry that follows covers one T cell receptor (beta chain) sequence. Its antigen has not been determined. No per-base quality is available; no much larger clone lies one base away. The donors were healthy, HIV-negative adults who had no recently reported acute infections or vaccinations. All donors were Caucasian adults living in Nashville, Tennessee, USA. Magnetic negative selection was used to enrich CD4+ T cells, after which naive cells were positively selected on CD45RA and the negative fraction became the memory subset. After blood collection by leukapheresis, PBMCs were isolated using Ficoll-Histopaque density gradient centrifugation and then cryopreserved in the vapor phase of liquid nitrogen. Analytical flow cytometry was used to check the purity and quantity of every magnetically sorted T cell population. Genomic DNA was isolated from every sorted fraction and measured by UV absorbance on a Nanodrop 2000c.

The data belong to a study of shared clonotypes between healthy human individuals (dated by TCRdb to 2018 to 2020). About the study as a whole: Three men and two women, aged 18 to 49 years, made up the cohort. Leukapheresis yielded between about 0.9 and 9.5 billion PBMCs per donor. Libraries were prepared and TCR repertoires were sequenced by different laboratories using diverse techniques, in order to increase sequencing depth and limit assay-specific biases. To estimate repertoire size and how much clonotypes are shared between individuals, the study performed deep sequencing of blood TCR repertoires from about five healthy adults. For each donor, three plates each were used for CD4 naive and CD4 memory, two plates were used for CD8 naive, and one plate was used for CD8 memory. Points the paper makes about the study in general: Estimated clonotype richness was generally larger for naive than for memory subsets. Sampling was limited to blood, and TCR repertoires in tissue likely differ from TCR repertoires in blood. Pairwise subsampling indicated that sequencing depth was expected to affect the degree of clonotype sharing among donors. Because the study included a small number of donors, the genetic and exposure-history diversity represented was limited. When several donors were compared, the shared fraction of clonotypes was 5% to 6.5% for naive CD4, about 4% for naive CD8, 2.3% for memory CD4, and 0.4% for memory CD8. Clonotypes shared by all four sorted-subset donors showed higher generation probabilities than non-shared clonotypes. Even with the large sequencing depth, rarefaction of the sorted-subset datasets indicated that sequencing was incomplete.

TCR CDR3 regions were amplified from genomic DNA by multiplex PCR using the deep immunoSEQ assay. Extracted genomic DNA from each cell subset was spread evenly across all wells of several immunoSEQ 96-well plates, with each plate serving as a replicate. For sorted subsets, about 0.2 ug genomic DNA, equal to tens of thousands of T cell genomes, was loaded into each replicate PCR. The purified libraries were quantified using a Qubit 3.0 fluorometer, sized with a Bioanalyzer 2100, and then quantified again using the KAPA Library Quantification kit. Each immunoSEQ 96-well plate was sequenced on its own single-read 150-cycle Illumina NextSeq 550 flow cell. Per the original workflow: Because the immunoSEQ output included only junctional sequences and no quality scores, the filtering could not be the same as the filtering used for full-length reads. To assign V/J genes and CDR3, sequences were annotated using PyIR, a Python wrapper for IgBLAST v1.9, with IMGT germline references. Reads were removed for weak V/J assignments (E-value above 1e-6), missing CDR3, stop codons, out-of-frame junctions, or ambiguous translated residues. V3J clonotypes were defined as sequences sharing the same inferred V gene, J gene, and CDR3 amino acid sequence. Percentage overlap between repertoires was computed as shared unique clonotypes divided by the size of the smaller repertoire. Repertoire richness was assessed with RTK rarefaction, the Chao1 estimator, and Recon v2.1 estimates of unobserved clonotypes. Generation probabilities for all TCRbeta clonotypes obtained by the gDNA method from a handful of donors were computed using OLGA. The table was pulled from immuneACCESS by TCRdb, which kept in-frame rearrangements only. Such tables lose some clones; where checked, under half of the loss comes from unresolved V genes, and the rest has no known cause. That table is the source of V, J and clone size, and D and trimming were worked out from the DNA. Counted in this sample were 1.4 million to 1.5 million clones; about 96% of them appeared once. The ten largest clones take up approximately 1% of the sample.

After removal of 8 bases from V and 7 bases from J, the junction retains 22 bases not matched to a gene. The germline V gene (reference sequence) gives CDR1 as MNHEY and CDR2 as SMNVEV. The CDR3 sequence holds 17 residues, the cysteine and phenylalanine included. Just the 51-base CDR3 DNA is kept, in frame starting at base 1. Material for sequencing was naive CD4+ T cells sorted from blood. The meaning of the sample's cell subset or site label: CD45RA+ positively selected. This sequence originates from a man aged 25-45 years in good health. The chain couples TRBV27 to TRBJ1-2, with 7 middle bases fitting TRBD1. The CDR3 reads as follows: CASGGQAGLEGDGGYTF. The bases are TGTGCCAGCGGCGGACAGGCCGGTCTAGAAGGCGACGGTGGCTACACCTTC.